One and the same sample provided the 12 T cell receptor beta chains below, sequenced in a study of blood T cells in healthy people across ages. A J-beta primer mix and a sample-barcoded 5' primer were used in a second PCR of roughly 7 to 12 cycles. TCRdb recomputed calls from the 5' RACE reads with MiXCR, one row per CDR3 protein. The data hold around 1,000,000 distinct CDR3 sequences, with under 30% observed a single time. These data were also reused for a study on T cells of mothers and their children.

Sequencing used blood. The receptors shown here come from a girl under 10 years old in good health.

This clonotype appeared a few times. A read error may produce the germline difference seen at one junction end. The rearrangement links TRBV7-3 to TRBJ2-4, with D perhaps matching TRBD1 (5 bases). This CDR3 is built from 16 residues. Germline-derived CDR1 and CDR2 are SGHTA and FQGTGA. CDR3 loop: CACSLTSDSSKNIQYF. The CDR3 bases are TGTGCCTGCAGCTTAACGTCCGACAGCTCGAAAAACATTCAGTACTTC.

This clonotype was seen a handful of times. J is TRBJ2-7 and V is TRBV3-1; perhaps TRBD1 as D (5 bases). Germline V gene lookup returns CDR1 LGHDT and CDR2 YNNKEL (reference sequence). The V end was cut by 3 bases, the J end by 5 bases, with 14 bases between. This CDR3 has 14 amino acids. The CDR3 DNA reads as TGTGCCAGCAGCCACGTGGACAACCTCAACGAGCAGTACTTC. Its protein is CASSHVDNLNEQYF.

The chain combines TRBV6-5 with TRBJ2-5; 7 bases are a match to TRBD2. TRBJ2-7 matches the DNA end more closely, so the J call is doubtful. The CDR3 loop spans 16 amino acids. Germline CDR1 MNHEY, CDR2 SVGAGI. This CDR3 reads CASSYGLTSATYEQYF. CDR3 nucleotide sequence: TGTGCCAGCAGCTATGGCCTCACTAGCGCAACCTACGAGCAGTACTTC.

The rearrangement uses TRBV11-3 and TRBJ2-5, with D perhaps assigned TRBD1 or TRBD2 (7 bases each). Looked up from germline, CDR1 is SGHNT and CDR2 is YENEEA. The CDR3 length is 13 residues. Trimming removed 5 bases at V and 5 bases at J, with 12 bases between. DNA of the CDR3: TGTGCCAGCAGCAATCAGGGGGGGGAGACCCAGTACTTC. This gives the protein CASSNQGGETQYF.

This chain links TRBV20-1 with TRBJ2-3; tentatively, D is TRBD2 (5 bases). The CDR3 has 16 amino acids. The germline V and J ends were trimmed by 5 bases and 5 bases, with 23 bases remaining between them. The germline V gene has CDR1 DFQATT and CDR2 SNEGSKA (reference sequence). CDR3 nucleotide sequence: TGCAGTGCTGGGTCTGAGATAGCGCGAGTGGGAGATACGCAGTATTTT. It yields the protein CSAGSEIARVGDTQYF.

This clonotype has just a few counts. This chain joins TRBV3-1 and TRBJ1-2, with D hard to call. CDR1 and CDR2 (germline): LGHDT, YNNKEL (reference sequence). This CDR3 is built from 13 residues. Trimming shortened V by 2 bases and J by 6 bases, and 10 bases separated the two germline ends. The CDR3 sequence is CASSQLLRDGYTF. CDR3 DNA: TGTGCCAGCAGCCAATTGTTAAGGGATGGCTACACCTTC.

The J gene is TRBJ2-3, the V gene TRBV7-9; tentative D call: TRBD2 (5 bases). CDR1 and CDR2 from the germline V gene are SEHNR and FQNEAQ (reference sequence). Trimming cost V 0 bases and J 4 bases, with 8 bases left between them. The CDR3 length is 14 residues. The CDR3 here is CASSLAEGADTQYF. CDR3 in DNA: TGTGCCAGCAGCTTAGCTGAGGGTGCAGATACGCAGTATTTT.

The J gene is TRBJ2-1, the V gene TRBV11-2, with 7 positions matching TRBD1. The CDR3 totals 14 residues. The ends lost 5 bases at V and 4 bases at J; junction bases unmatched: 5. Germline V lookup: CDR1 SGHAT, CDR2 FQNNGV. As DNA, the CDR3 is TGTGCCAGCAGCGCCGGACAGGTATACAATGAGCAGTTCTTC. It encodes CASSAGQVYNEQFF.

This clonotype was detected many times. The chain employs TRBV9 and TRBJ2-5, with 9 bases matching TRBD1. The CDR3 sequence is 15 residues long. The germline CDR1 and CDR2 sequences are SGDLS and YYNGEE. V trimming: 3 bases; J trimming: 3 bases; junction bases outside the gene matches: 6. This CDR3 reads CASSDSGQGKETQYF. The CDR3 DNA is TGTGCCAGCAGCGATAGTGGACAGGGGAAAGAGACCCAGTACTTC. Supplemented by reference TRBV9 and TRBJ2-5, the full variable domain reads DSGVTQTPKHLITATGQRVTLRCSPRSGDLSVYWYQQSLDQGLQFLIQYYNGEERAKGNILERFSAQQFPDLHSELNLSSLELGDSALYFCASSDSGQGKETQYFGPGTRLLVL.

The J gene is TRBJ2-7, the V gene TRBV27; 7 bases are shared with TRBD2. The CDR3 covers 14 residues. The germline V gene encodes CDR1 MNHEY and CDR2 SMNVEV (reference sequence). V lost 6 bases to trimming and J lost 3 bases; unmatched junction nucleotides: 8. The DNA of the CDR3 is TGTGCCAGCAGCCAAATCGGGGAGGGCTACGAGCAGTACTTC. Translated: CASSQIGEGYEQYF.

V usage is TRBV29-1 and J usage is TRBJ2-1; possible D gene TRBD1, 5 bases. V was pared by 4 bases and J by 6 bases, with 10 bases between. From germline, CDR1 is SQVTM and CDR2 ANQGSEA. The CDR3 consists of 12 residues. The DNA of the CDR3 is TGCAGCGTTGTAAGTCAGGGCAATGAGCAGTTCTTC. It is translated as CSVVSQGNEQFF.

The chain has TRBV10-3 and TRBJ1-1; 10 bases align to TRBD1. Germline V lookup: CDR1 ENHRY, CDR2 SYGVKD. This CDR3 contains 13 residues. The V and J ends lost 10 bases and 4 bases, in that order; junction bases with no gene match: 6. CDR3 sequence (DNA): TGTGCCACCGACAGGGGGCAGGGCACTGAAGCTTTCTTT. Protein product: CATDRGQGTEAFF.